The 30 T cell receptor beta chains reported below all come from one sample, sequenced in a study of radiation and T cells in renal cell carcinoma. Noted treatment: treatment-naive control, cytoreductive nephrectomy. Here immunoSEQ multiplex PCR was the method, and the copy in TCRdb shows in-frame clones only, minus some. The table records 15,000 to 20,000 clones, over 50% of them present only once. The sample here was tumor tissue, taken from a patient whose treatment was nephrectomy without radiotherapy. These receptors all stem from a man aged 50-59 years with renal cell carcinoma.

The chain employs TRBV5-5 and TRBJ2-1; no definite D call. Trimming took off 4 bases at V and 3 bases at J, with 20 bases between the two ends. The CDR3 covers 17 residues. Per germline, CDR1 SGHKS and CDR2 YYEKEE (reference sequence). CDR3: CASSQDARRYLYNEQFF. DNA of the CDR3: TGTGCCAGCAGCCAAGATGCTCGCCGCTACCTCTACAATGAGCAGTTCTTC. Drawing the rest from reference TRBV5-5 and TRBJ2-1, the complete variable domain is DAGVTQSPTHLIKTRGQQVTLRCSPISGHKSVSWYQQVLGQGPQFIFQYYEKEERGRGNFPDRFSARQFPNYSSELNVNALLLGDSALYLCASSQDARRYLYNEQFFGPGTRLTVL.

This chain joins TRBV7-2 and TRBJ1-2; 7 bases fit TRBD1. From germline, CDR1 is SGHTA and CDR2 FQGNSA. The CDR3 runs to 14 residues. The junction had 11 bases not matched to a gene; V was cut back by 5 bases and J by 8 bases. The CDR3 nucleotides are TGTGCCAGCAGCATTACTGACAGGGCGTTCGGCTACACCTTC. Translated, it gives CASSITDRAFGYTF.

V usage is TRBV7-2 and J usage is TRBJ2-1; 9 bases are shared with TRBD1. Germline CDR1 is SGHTA and CDR2 is FQGNSA. J lost 9 bases, V lost 3 bases, and 9 bases had no gene match. There are 15 residues in the CDR3. In DNA, the CDR3 is TGTGCCAGCAGCTTTGGACAGGGGATGAGCGGTGAGCAGTTCTTC. It codes for CASSFGQGMSGEQFF.

This clone occurred a few times. The genes are TRBV19 and TRBJ2-7; the D is unclear. V lost 1 base and J lost 0, with 7 bases in between. CDR1 and CDR2 from the germline V gene are LNHDA and SQIVND (reference sequence). CDR3 length: 14 residues. The CDR3 spells CASSIGRVSYEQYF. The CDR3 DNA is TGTGCCAGTAGTATAGGCCGGGTCTCCTACGAGCAGTACTTC. Variable domain in full (rest from reference TRBV19 and TRBJ2-7): DGGITQSPKYLFRKEGQNVTLSCEQNLNHDAMYWYRQDPGQGLRLIYYSQIVNDFQKGDIAEGYSVSREKKESFPLTVTSAQKNPTAFYLCASSIGRVSYEQYFGPGTRLTVT.

The rearrangement uses TRBV10-3 and TRBJ1-2; 7 positions agree with TRBD1. CDR3 length equals 13 residues. CDR1 ENHRY and CDR2 SYGVKD come from the germline V gene. V was pared by 7 bases and J by 8 bases, with 10 bases of the junction left unmatched. CDR3 in DNA: TGTGCCATCACCCCCACCGGGACAGAGGGCTACACCTTC. This gives the protein CAITPTGTEGYTF.

V is TRBV6-4 and J is TRBJ2-2, with TRBD1 matching over 7 bases. The CDR3 runs 16 residues. Germline assignment: CDR1 MRHNA and CDR2 SNTAGT. The V and J ends lost 6 bases and 1 base, in that order; junction bases with no gene match: 8. DNA for the CDR3: TGTGCCAGCAGGGCACAGGGGCGGCAGAACACCGGGGAGCTGTTTTTT. This encodes CASRAQGRQNTGELFF.

The chain uses TRBV28 and TRBJ2-7; D ambiguous. Per germline, CDR1 MDHEN and CDR2 SYDVKM. The CDR3 runs to 12 residues. V lost 6 bases and J 2 bases, leaving 8 bases between the germline ends. In DNA form, the CDR3 reads TGTGCCAGCAGCATACAGCCCTACGAGCAGTACTTC. Translation gives CASSIQPYEQYF.

J is TRBJ2-1 and V is TRBV5-8, with 10 bases identical to TRBD2. The J segment lost 8 bases and the V segment lost 4 bases, leaving 12 bases of the junction unmatched. Per the germline V gene, CDR1 is SGHTS and CDR2 is YDEGEE. This CDR3 contains 16 residues. Written as DNA, the CDR3 is TGTGCCAGCAGCCCGGGGGGTACTAGCGGGGACCATGAGCAGTTCTTC. It encodes CASSPGGTSGDHEQFF.

The V gene is TRBV7-2, the J gene TRBJ2-6, with D perhaps matching TRBD1 or TRBD2 (6 bases each). V lost 5 bases, J lost 4 bases, and 18 bases lay in between. This CDR3 is 17 amino acids long. Germline CDR1 is SGHTA and CDR2 is FQGNSA. CDR3 sequence reads: CASSNFSGAYGANVLTF. CDR3 DNA: TGTGCCAGCAGCAACTTCTCGGGGGCCTACGGGGCCAACGTCCTGACTTTC.

This chain connects TRBV5-8 to TRBJ2-1, with 15 nucleotides matching TRBD2. The V gene end was trimmed by 4 bases and the J gene end by 7 bases; junction bases not matched to a gene: 3. Germline values: CDR1 SGHTS, CDR2 YDEGEE. The CDR3 loop spans 15 amino acids. CDR3 nucleotides: TGTGCCAGCAGCGAGGGGACTAGCGGGGGGAATGAGCAGTTCTTC. It is translated as CASSEGTSGGNEQFF.

V usage is TRBV28 and J usage is TRBJ2-3, with 8 nucleotides matching TRBD1. The CDR3 runs to 18 residues. V lost 2 bases to trimming and J lost 2 bases; unmatched junction nucleotides: 12. CDR1 and CDR2 (germline): MDHEN, SYDVKM. CDR3: CASSLPQATGEITDTQYF. The CDR3 nucleotides are TGTGCCAGCAGTTTACCCCAAGCGACAGGGGAAATCACAGATACGCAGTATTTT.

This clone showed up just a few times. The rearrangement joins TRBV7-8 to TRBJ2-7; 10 bases agree with TRBD1. Germline V lookup: CDR1 SGHVS, CDR2 FQNEAQ. V lost 4 bases, J lost 4 bases, and 4 bases stayed unmatched. The CDR3 is 14 amino acids. The CDR3 is CASSSTGGLYEQYF. The CDR3 DNA sequence: TGTGCCAGCAGCTCGACAGGGGGCTTGTACGAGCAGTACTTC.

The V call is TRBV2, the J call TRBJ1-2, with 10 positions matching TRBD1. The CDR3 runs 15 residues. The trim removed 1 base at V and 7 bases at J, leaving 6 bases unmatched. Germline values: CDR1 SNHLY, CDR2 FYNNEI. The CDR3 nucleotides are TGTGCCAGCAGTGAAGAGGGGACAGGGGTGGTTGGCTACACCTTC. It encodes CASSEEGTGVVGYTF.

V and J are TRBV5-5 and TRBJ1-1; D remains unclear. Germline loops: CDR1 SGHKS, CDR2 YYEKEE (reference sequence). The CDR3 totals 12 residues. V dropped 4 bases and J dropped 5 bases, with 9 bases sitting between them. CDR3 protein: CASSHTGTEAFF. As DNA, the CDR3 is TGTGCCAGCAGCCACACGGGGACTGAAGCTTTCTTT.

The chain joins TRBV6-5 to TRBJ1-3; D is unclear. The CDR3 is 12 residues long. V lost 4 bases to trimming and J lost 10 bases, with 11 bases between them. Germline CDR1 MNHEY, CDR2 SVGAGI. The CDR3 coding sequence is TGTGCCAGCAGTTCCGCCAGTGGGACCATATATTTT. Its protein is CASSSASGTIYF.

The CDR3 reads CASSQDARARNQPQHF. CDR3 coding DNA: TGTGCCAGCAGCCAAGATGCCCGAGCCAGAAATCAGCCCCAGCATTTT. The chain employs TRBV4-2 and TRBJ1-5; D uncertain. Germline V CDR1 and CDR2: LGHNA, YNFKEQ. V gave up 0 bases and J gave up 4 bases, with 13 bases separating them. There are 16 residues in the CDR3.

This rearrangement joins TRBV19 to TRBJ1-6; the D gene is possibly TRBD1 (6 bases). V lost 1 base and J 8 bases, leaving 18 bases between the germline ends. CDR1 and CDR2 from the germline V gene are LNHDA and SQIVND (reference sequence). The CDR3 totals 17 residues. The CDR3 DNA follows: TGTGCCAGTAGTATAGGGATGACAGGCACCGGGGATTCACCCCTCCACTTT. This translates into CASSIGMTGTGDSPLHF.

The chain recombines TRBV7-8 with TRBJ2-2; possibly TRBD2 for D (5 bases). The CDR3 runs to 16 residues. Germline assignment: CDR1 SGHVS and CDR2 FQNEAQ. The ends were cut back, 5 bases at V and 3 bases at J, with 16 bases in the middle. The CDR3 region is CASSPRTGWDTGELFF. The CDR3 DNA follows: TGTGCCAGCAGCCCGAGGACTGGGTGGGACACCGGGGAGCTGTTTTTT. The entire variable domain, with the rest obtained from reference TRBV7-8 and TRBJ2-2, is as follows: GAGVSQSPRYKVAKRGQDVALRCDPISGHVSLFWYQQALGQGPEFLTYFQNEAQLDKSGLPSDRFFAERPEGSVSTLKIQRTQQEDSAVYLCASSPRTGWDTGELFFGEGSRLTVL.

Regarding this clone: The junction does not match germline at one end; this may be a read error. The chain employs TRBV2 and TRBJ2-7; 11 nucleotides line up with TRBD2. Looked up from germline, CDR1 is SNHLY and CDR2 is FYNNEI. The CDR3 consists of 13 residues. In nucleotides, the CDR3 is TGTGCCAGCAGTGCCGCCCGGACTAGCGGGCGGGGCTTC. This translates into CASSAARTSGRGF.

The J gene is TRBJ1-5, the V gene TRBV20-1, with no clear D. The germline V gene has CDR1 DFQATT and CDR2 SNEGSKA (reference sequence). V was cut by 3 bases and J by 5 bases, with 5 bases left in between. The CDR3 runs 11 residues. CDR3 DNA sequence: TGCAGTGCTAGCGCCGATCAGCCCCAGCATTTT. Translating gives CSASADQPQHF.

The chain employs TRBV4-2 and TRBJ2-7, with D perhaps being TRBD1 or TRBD2 (5 bases each). Germline V gene sequence: CDR1 LGHNA, CDR2 YNFKEQ. Trimming removed 4 bases at V and 6 bases at J, with 13 bases between. This CDR3 region has 13 residues. The CDR3 protein is CASSRLSGSEQYF. The CDR3, as DNA: TGTGCCAGCAGCCGACTTTCAGGGAGCGAGCAGTACTTC.

There are a few counts of this clone. The J gene is TRBJ1-1, the V gene TRBV30; D is unresolved. The CDR3 is 14 residues long. V was clipped by 3 bases and J by 4 bases, with 15 bases between them. CDR1 GTSNPN and CDR2 SVGIG come from the germline V gene (reference sequence). CDR3: CAWREVGSSTEAFF. CDR3 DNA: TGTGCCTGGAGAGAGGTAGGCAGTAGCACTGAAGCTTTCTTT.

Many counts were recorded for this clone. The genes are TRBV2 and TRBJ2-1, with D possibly TRBD2 on 6 matching bases. V gave up 4 bases and J gave up 2 bases, with 6 bases separating them. The CDR3 contains 13 residues. From germline, CDR1 is SNHLY and CDR2 FYNNEI. For the CDR3, the DNA is TGTGCCAGCAGTGGGGAGGCCTACAATGAGCAGTTCTTC. This codes for CASSGEAYNEQFF.

The gene calls are TRBV9 and TRBJ2-1; 8 nucleotides agree with TRBD2. Per the germline V gene, CDR1 is SGDLS and CDR2 is YYNGEE. The J segment lost 5 bases and the V segment lost 0 bases, leaving 4 bases of the junction unmatched. The CDR3 contains 15 residues. The CDR3 region is CASSVGLARNNEQFF. The CDR3 nucleotides are TGTGCCAGCAGCGTAGGACTAGCGAGGAACAATGAGCAGTTCTTC.

The chain joins TRBV6-1 to TRBJ1-2; D gene ambiguous. Trimming stripped 2 bases from V and 3 bases from J, with 13 bases between. Germline lookup yields CDR1 MNHNS and CDR2 SASEGT. The CDR3 extends over 15 amino acids. This CDR3 is CASSEIFKGDYGYTF. The CDR3 coding sequence is TGTGCCAGCAGTGAAATTTTCAAGGGAGACTATGGCTACACCTTC.

V and J are TRBV5-5 and TRBJ1-6; 8 bases are a match to TRBD1. CDR1 and CDR2 (germline): SGHKS, YYEKEE (reference sequence). Losses at the gene ends were 4 bases for V and 7 bases for J; bases not matched to a gene: 13. CDR3 length equals 17 residues. The CDR3 spells CASSPDPQGARNSPLHF. CDR3 in DNA: TGTGCCAGCAGCCCAGACCCCCAGGGGGCCCGGAATTCACCCCTCCACTTT.

This clone occurred once. The chain employs TRBV7-2 and TRBJ1-4, with D possibly matching TRBD1 (5 bases). The CDR3 runs 18 residues. Germline V gives CDR1 SGHTA, CDR2 FQGNSA. Between the trimmed V and J ends, which lost 1 base and 0 bases, there was a span of 15 bases. CDR3 sequence reads: CASSLEVGRVTTNEKLFF. The CDR3 bases are TGTGCCAGCAGCTTAGAAGTGGGCAGGGTTACAACTAATGAAAAACTGTTTTTT. The variable domain in full, completed from reference TRBV7-2 and TRBJ1-4, reads GAGVSQSPSNKVTEKGKDVELRCDPISGHTALYWYRQSLGQGLEFLIYFQGNSAPDKSGLPSDRFSAERTGGSVSTLTIQRTQQEDSAVYLCASSLEVGRVTTNEKLFFGSGTQLSVL.

The CDR3 protein is CAWAGLARNTGELFF. The CDR3 nucleotides are TGTGCCTGGGCCGGACTAGCTAGGAACACCGGGGAGCTGTTTTTT. The genes are TRBV30 and TRBJ2-2; TRBD2 matches at 8 bases. This CDR3 contains 15 residues. In germline, CDR1 is GTSNPN, CDR2 SVGIG (reference sequence). With V trimmed by 5 bases and J by 1 base, 6 bases remained unmatched.

This chain joins TRBV25-1 and TRBJ1-1; unclear D gene. The germline gives CDR1 MGHDK, CDR2 SYGVNS. This CDR3 is built from 13 residues. The V gene lost 3 bases and the J gene lost 1 base, with 6 bases spanning the gap. The CDR3 bases are TGTGCCAGCAGTGACAGCCCGAACACTGAAGCTTTCTTT. Protein sequence: CASSDSPNTEAFF.

This chain uses TRBV30 with TRBJ1-4; perhaps TRBD2 as D (5 bases). The J call is in doubt because the DNA end fits TRBJ2-2 better. This CDR3 has 13 amino acids. In germline, CDR1 is GTSNPN, CDR2 SVGIG (reference sequence). The CDR3: CAWSSGLSKELFF. CDR3 nucleotides: TGTGCCTGGAGTTCAGGACTCTCAAAGGAGCTGTTTTTT.